The clone carrying this T cell receptor beta chain was counted ten times or more. Antigen: not known. TCR beta libraries were built with iRepertoire HTBI primers and Arm-PCR of CDR3 regions. TCRdb ran MiXCR on the multiplex PCR reads and lists one entry per CDR3 protein. The sample gives approximately 400,000 distinct CDR3 sequences, roughly 25% of which show up once; 28% is in the top ten. Per germline, CDR1 MDHEN and CDR2 SYDVKM. Trimming removed 4 bases from V and 1 base from J, with 16 bases in between. This CDR3 region has 16 residues. Described time point: persistent/refractory GD, antithyroid drugs over 5 years with positive TRAb. From RNA extracted from PBMCs, the TCR library was made. Patients hailed from an endocrinology department in Xi'an, China. The data belong to a study of regulatory T cells in long-lasting Graves disease. Study outcomes and limitations: In persistent patients, shared public clonotypes (around 2,600) outnumbered those in new patients (approximately 970).

This TCR came from a woman aged 40 to 55 with Graves disease. The input for sequencing was peripheral blood mononuclear cells (PBMCs), taken when the disease was refractory, from a patient treated with antithyroid drugs. The chain couples TRBV28 to TRBJ1-1; no firm D call. As DNA, the CDR3 is TGTGCCAGCAGTTCCCCCTACTCGGCGGGGAACACTGAAGCTTTCTTT. Translation: CASSSPYSAGNTEAFF.